This T cell receptor (beta chain) comes out of a study of regulatory T cells in long-lasting Graves disease. Regarding time point: newly diagnosed GD, antithyroid drugs for less than 3 months. PBMC-extracted RNA yielded the TCR library. Looked up from germline, CDR1 is LGHNA and CDR2 is YSLEER. This CDR3 is 14 amino acids long. The V and J ends lost 0 bases and 7 bases respectively, with 10 bases between them. Arm-PCR of CDR3 regions and iRepertoire HTBI primers were the basis on which TCR beta libraries were built. TCRdb passed the multiplex PCR reads through MiXCR, listing each CDR3 protein once. The sample lists a few hundred thousand distinct CDR3 sequences, about 16% occurring once. This clonotype occurred a few times. The same data also went into a second study, on T cells in Graves' hyperthyroidism and ophthalmopathy. From that report: Calling Graves' hyperthyroidism stable meant ophthalmopathy did not progress within 18 months. Patients aged 18 to 65 with hyperthyroidism were newly diagnosed, with duration under 2 months.

The chain employs TRBV4-3 and TRBJ2-1; D remains ambiguous. The TCR comes from a woman aged 18 to 35 with Graves disease. This specimen was peripheral blood mononuclear cells (PBMCs), taken at new diagnosis, from a patient treated with antithyroid drugs. CDR3 sequence reads: CASSQEGVDNEQFF. The CDR3 region has the DNA TGCGCCAGCAGCCAAGAAGGAGTCGATAATGAGCAGTTCTTC.